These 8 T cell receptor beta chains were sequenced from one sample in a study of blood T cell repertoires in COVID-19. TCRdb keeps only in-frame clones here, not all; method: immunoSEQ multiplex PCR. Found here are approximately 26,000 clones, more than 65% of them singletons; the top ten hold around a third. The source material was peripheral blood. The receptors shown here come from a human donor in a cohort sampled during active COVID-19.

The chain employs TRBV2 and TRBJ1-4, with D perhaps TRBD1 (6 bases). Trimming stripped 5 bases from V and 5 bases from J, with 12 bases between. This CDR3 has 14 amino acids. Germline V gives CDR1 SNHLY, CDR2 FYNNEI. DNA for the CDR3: TGTGCCAGCAGTTTGGACAGAAGAAATGAAAAACTGTTTTTT. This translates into CASSLDRRNEKLFF.

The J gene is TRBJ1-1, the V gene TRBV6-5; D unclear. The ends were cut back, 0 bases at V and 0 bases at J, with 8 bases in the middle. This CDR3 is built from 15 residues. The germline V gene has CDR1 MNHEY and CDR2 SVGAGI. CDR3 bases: TGTGCCAGCAGTTACTCGTCCGGTTTGAACACTGAAGCTTTCTTT. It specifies CASSYSSGLNTEAFF.

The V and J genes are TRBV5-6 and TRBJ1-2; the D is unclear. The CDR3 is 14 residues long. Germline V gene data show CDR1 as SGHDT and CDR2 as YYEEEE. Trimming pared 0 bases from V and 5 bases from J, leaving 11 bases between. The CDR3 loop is CASSLVQKDYGYTF. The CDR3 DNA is TGTGCCAGCAGCTTGGTGCAGAAAGATTATGGCTACACCTTC.

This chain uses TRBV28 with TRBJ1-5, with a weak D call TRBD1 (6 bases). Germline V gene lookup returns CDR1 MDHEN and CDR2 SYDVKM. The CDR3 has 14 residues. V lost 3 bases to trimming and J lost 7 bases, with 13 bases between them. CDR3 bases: TGTGCCAGCAGTTTTCCAGGGGAAGGACAGCCCCAGCATTTT. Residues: CASSFPGEGQPQHF.

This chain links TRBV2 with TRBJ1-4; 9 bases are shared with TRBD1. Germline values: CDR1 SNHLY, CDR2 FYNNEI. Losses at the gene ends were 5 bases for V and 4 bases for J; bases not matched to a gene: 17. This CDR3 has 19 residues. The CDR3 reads CASSYPRDRAERNNEKLFF. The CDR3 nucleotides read TGTGCCAGCAGTTACCCCCGGGACAGGGCCGAACGAAATAATGAAAAACTGTTTTTT.

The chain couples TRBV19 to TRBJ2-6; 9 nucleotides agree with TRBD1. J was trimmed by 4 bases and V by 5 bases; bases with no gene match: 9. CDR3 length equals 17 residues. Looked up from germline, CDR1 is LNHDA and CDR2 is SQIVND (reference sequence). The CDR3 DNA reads TGTGCCAGTAGTCGAGGGACAGGGAAGGCAGGGGCCAACGTCCTGACTTTC. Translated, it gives CASSRGTGKAGANVLTF.

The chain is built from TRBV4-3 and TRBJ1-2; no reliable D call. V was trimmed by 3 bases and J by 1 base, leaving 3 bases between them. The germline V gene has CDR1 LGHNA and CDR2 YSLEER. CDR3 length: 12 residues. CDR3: CASSHNNYGYTF. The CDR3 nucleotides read TGCGCCAGCAGCCACAATAACTATGGCTACACCTTC.

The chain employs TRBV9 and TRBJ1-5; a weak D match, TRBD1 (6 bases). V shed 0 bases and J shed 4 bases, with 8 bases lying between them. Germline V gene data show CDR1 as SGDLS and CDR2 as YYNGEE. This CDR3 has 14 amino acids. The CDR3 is CASSVGTDNQPQHF. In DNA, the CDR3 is TGTGCCAGCAGCGTAGGGACAGATAATCAGCCCCAGCATTTT.